The T cell receptor (beta chain) under discussion was sequenced for a study of cytomegalovirus exposure and HLA in healthy donors. The PCR ran on 60 Vbeta and 13 Jbeta primers. Per the original methods: There were around 80 million unique TCR beta chains by a later count, and approximately 12 million of them were shared. The data were produced by immunoSEQ multiplex PCR, yet TCRdb's version contains in-frame clones alone and is incomplete. D and trimming come from the DNA, and the V and J calls and clone size come from that table. The sample contains 85,000 to 100,000 clones, about 75% of which appear only once. General observations from the study: Analyses of presence/absence relied on an assumption of roughly uniform sequencing depth across donors.

A word on this clone: Its antigen remains unidentified.

The sequenced sample was PBMCs. The TCR originated in a middle-aged man in good health and CMV-seropositive.

This chain's CDR3 is CASSLGEAYGYTF. The DNA for the CDR3 is TGTGCCAGCAGCTTGGGAGAGGCCTATGGCTACACCTTC. The V call is TRBV5-6, the J call TRBJ1-2; the D is unclear. From germline, CDR1 is SGHDT and CDR2 YYEEEE. The V gene lost 0 bases and the J gene lost 4 bases, with 7 bases spanning the gap. This CDR3 is 13 amino acids long.